This TCR beta chain was profiled in a study of blood T cell repertoires in COVID-19. Assay used: immunoSEQ multiplex PCR; TCRdb lists only in-frame clones, some missing. The sample lists 250,000 or so clones; 75% to 95% were seen once. From germline, CDR1 is LGHDT and CDR2 YNNKEL (reference sequence). CDR3 size: 14 residues. Trimming at V came to 4 bases and at J to 5 bases, leaving 7 bases not matched to a gene. The rearrangement uses TRBV3-1 (or the pseudogene TRBV3-2) and TRBJ2-7; 8 nucleotides line up with TRBD1. Sequenced material: PBMCs or T cells enriched from blood (not recorded which). The sequence was collected from a man aged 40-55 years who had been exposed to COVID-19. The chain's CDR3 is CASSLGQGSHEQYF. The CDR3 region has the DNA TGTGCCAGCAGCCTAGGACAGGGAAGCCACGAGCAGTACTTC.